This T cell receptor beta chain was obtained from a study of T-cell reconstitution after alpha-beta-depleted transplantation in children. TCRbeta library construction was performed incorporating unique molecular identifiers. TCRdb re-called the PCR reads through MiXCR, storing one row per CDR3 protein. Found here are roughly 400,000 distinct CDR3 sequences, about 20% of them singletons; the top ten hold 3% to 4.5%. This clonotype appeared many times. The sample in question was PBMCs from the stem cell graft donor, obtained from the stem cell graft. The TCR was taken from a human donor who donated a stem cell graft to a child with acute myeloid leukemia.

CDR3 residues: CSVTLSGYGYTF. The CDR3 DNA reads TGCAGCGTGACCCTTAGTGGCTATGGCTACACCTTC. This chain links TRBV29-1 with TRBJ1-2; D unclear. Germline V gene data show CDR1 as SQVTM and CDR2 as ANQGSEA. With 6 bases removed from V and 4 bases from J, the gap between germline ends came to 12 bases. The CDR3 totals 12 residues.